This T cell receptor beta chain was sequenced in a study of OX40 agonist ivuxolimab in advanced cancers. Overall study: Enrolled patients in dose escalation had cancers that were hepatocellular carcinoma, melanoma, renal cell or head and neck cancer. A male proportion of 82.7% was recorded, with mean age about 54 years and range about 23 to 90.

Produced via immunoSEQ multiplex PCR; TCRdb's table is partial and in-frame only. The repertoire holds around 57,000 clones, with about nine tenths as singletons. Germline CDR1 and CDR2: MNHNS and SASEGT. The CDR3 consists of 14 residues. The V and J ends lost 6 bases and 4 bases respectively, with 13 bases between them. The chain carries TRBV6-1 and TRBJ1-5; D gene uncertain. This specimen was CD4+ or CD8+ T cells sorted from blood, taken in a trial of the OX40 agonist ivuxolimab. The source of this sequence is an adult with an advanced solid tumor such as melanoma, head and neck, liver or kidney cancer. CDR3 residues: CASRGGPLNQPQHF. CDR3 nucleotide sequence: TGTGCCAGCAGGGGCGGACCCCTAAATCAGCCCCAGCATTTT.